The 21 T cell receptor beta chains below all came from one sample that was sequenced in a study of CD8 T cells in ankylosing spondylitis (dated by TCRdb to 2015 to 2018). The library was generated by 5' RACE. The data were produced on an Illumina HiSeq 2500. In-frame beta chains were kept once TCRdb had trimmed the public reads at Q25 with fastp and called clones with MiXCR. Every distinct CDR3 protein forms one entry, paired with its most common genes and DNA. For this sample the table gives about 260,000 distinct CDR3 sequences, of which more than 20% were detected only once. The top ten hold 0.6% to 0.75% of the sample. Sequencing was performed on blood, either unsorted or a sorted T cell fraction (not recorded which). The source is a male donor with ankylosing spondylitis or in good health (not recorded which).

The CDR3 coding sequence is TGTGCCAGCAGCCAGACTAGCGGAGATACGCAGTATTTT. It translates to CASSQTSGDTQYF. The J gene is TRBJ2-3, the V gene TRBV7-2, with 9 bases fitting TRBD2. The CDR3 contains 13 residues. Trimming took 5 bases from V and 5 from J; bases not matched to a gene: 2. Germline CDR1 SGHTA, CDR2 FQGNSA.

The table lists this clonotype with many counts. The chain is built from TRBV25-1 and TRBJ2-1; 7 bases line up with TRBD2. Looked up from germline, CDR1 is MGHDK and CDR2 is SYGVNS. V shed 7 bases and J 7 bases; nucleotides not matched to a gene: 10. This CDR3 has 14 amino acids. In DNA, the CDR3 is TGTGCCAGCACTGGGCCGGGGGGTCAGAATGAGCAGTTCTTC. As protein: CASTGPGGQNEQFF.

This clonotype was recorded a few times. The V call is TRBV20-1, the J call TRBJ1-5, with D uncertain. The CDR3 sequence is 15 residues long. The germline CDR1 and CDR2 sequences are DFQATT and SNEGSKA (reference sequence). Deletions cut 1 base from V and 4 bases from J, with 14 bases between. The CDR3 coding sequence is TGCAGTGCTAGAGGGGGTCGGGGTGAAAATCAGCCCCAGCATTTT. The encoded protein is CSARGGRGENQPQHF.

This clonotype occurred many times. This CDR3 reads CASTRGAAYNEQFF. The CDR3 region has the DNA TGTGCCAGCACGAGGGGGGCTGCCTACAATGAGCAGTTCTTC. This rearrangement joins TRBV12-3 or TRBV12-4 to TRBJ2-1; D may correspond to TRBD1 or TRBD2 (6 bases each). CDR3 length equals 14 residues. The germline V and J ends were trimmed by 7 bases and 2 bases, with 12 bases remaining between them.

The chain links TRBV6-1 to TRBJ1-6; D gene ambiguous. Trimming stripped 10 bases from V and 0 bases from J, with 13 bases between. CDR3 size: 15 residues. Per germline, CDR1 MNHNS and CDR2 SASEGT. CDR3 sequence (DNA): TGTGCCACCGGACGGAGGAGCTCCTATAATTCACCCCTCCACTTT. Amino acids: CATGRRSSYNSPLHF.

This clonotype was seen many times. The chain carries TRBV20-1 and TRBJ2-2; the match to TRBD1 covers 12 bases. Germline V gene data show CDR1 as DFQATT and CDR2 as SNEGSKA (reference sequence). The V gene end was trimmed by 6 bases and the J gene end by 8 bases; junction bases not matched to a gene: 13. The CDR3 runs to 16 residues. CDR3 sequence reads: CSARKVGTGGRGELFF. CDR3 DNA: TGCAGTGCCCGGAAAGTTGGGACAGGGGGCAGGGGGGAGCTGTTTTTT.

The rearrangement joins TRBV12-3 or TRBV12-4 to TRBJ2-7, with D tentatively TRBD1 (6 bases). The CDR3 length is 12 residues. V gave up 7 bases and J gave up 4 bases, with 11 bases separating them. CDR3 residues: CASTKQGYEQYF. CDR3 in DNA: TGTGCCAGCACTAAACAGGGATACGAGCAGTACTTC.

The rearrangement joins TRBV29-1 to TRBJ2-3, with no clear D. Trimming took off 5 bases at V and 1 base at J, with 7 bases between the two ends. There are 12 residues in the CDR3. The germline gives CDR1 SQVTM, CDR2 ANQGSEA. CDR3 amino acids: CSVRRGTDTQYF. The CDR3, as DNA: TGCAGCGTTCGTCGGGGCACAGATACGCAGTATTTT.

This clonotype occurred many times. At one end the junction does not follow the germline gene, possibly because of a read error. V usage is TRBV18 and J usage is TRBJ2-1, with D perhaps matching TRBD1 (6 bases). The CDR3 sequence is 13 residues long. Germline V gene sequence: CDR1 KGHSH, CDR2 LQKENI. CDR3: CASSPDRLWVGIF. The CDR3 nucleotides read TGTGCCAGCTCACCGGACAGACTCTGGGTGGGGATCTTC.

This clonotype was detected ten times or more. The chain couples TRBV20-1 to TRBJ1-1; 10 bases match TRBD1. The CDR3 totals 14 residues. Trimming took 2 bases from V and 4 from J; bases not matched to a gene: 4. The germline V gene encodes CDR1 DFQATT and CDR2 SNEGSKA (reference sequence). CDR3 coding DNA: TGCAGTGCTAGAATGAGGACAGGGGGCACTGAAGCTTTCTTT. Amino acid sequence: CSARMRTGGTEAFF.

This clonotype turned up a few times. The gene calls are TRBV7-8 and TRBJ1-5, with 8 bases aligning to TRBD1. The CDR3 consists of 14 residues. In germline, CDR1 is SGHVS, CDR2 FQNEAQ. Unmatched junction bases numbered 6, after V lost 6 bases and J lost 5 bases. Written as DNA, the CDR3 is TGTGCCAGCAGTCCTAGGACAGGGCATCAGCCCCAGCATTTT. Residues: CASSPRTGHQPQHF.

The chain couples TRBV10-2 to TRBJ2-7, with D possibly matching TRBD1 (5 bases). Trimming stripped 6 bases from V and 4 bases from J, with 19 bases between. This CDR3 has 15 amino acids. Germline CDR1 reads WSHSY; CDR2 reads SAAADI. In DNA form, the CDR3 reads TGCGCCAGCAGGGAAACAGGTCCCGCAGGGTACGAGCAGTACTTC. Amino acid sequence: CASRETGPAGYEQYF.

This clonotype was detected a few times. V usage is TRBV20-1 and J usage is TRBJ2-1, with unresolved D. The germline V and J ends were trimmed by 0 bases and 4 bases, with 13 bases remaining between them. The length of the CDR3 is 15 residues. CDR1 is DFQATT and CDR2 is SNEGSKA in the germline V gene (reference sequence). In nucleotides, the CDR3 is TGCAGTGCTAGAGATACAAGACACTATTACAATGAGCAGTTCTTC. Protein product: CSARDTRHYYNEQFF.

This clonotype occurred a few times. One end of the junction fails to match germline, which may point to a read error. The V and J genes are TRBV10-3 and TRBJ2-3; D is uncertain. In germline, CDR1 is ENHRY, CDR2 SYGVKD. The CDR3 runs 12 residues. The DNA for the CDR3 is TGTGCCATCGGTGAAGGAACAGATACGCAGTATTTT. It codes for CAIGEGTDTQYF.

Regarding this clonotype: The germline gene is not matched at one end of the junction; a read error may be the cause. This chain joins TRBV7-7 and TRBJ2-7, with TRBD1 identical over 8 bases. Germline assignment: CDR1 SSHAT and CDR2 FNYEAQ (reference sequence). The CDR3 is made up of 14 amino acids. CDR3 nucleotides: TGTGCTAGCAGCTTTCGGACAGGGTCCTACGAGCAGTACTTC. This sequence encodes CASSFRTGSYEQYF.

This clonotype was counted many times. The chain uses TRBV6-1 and TRBJ1-1; D remains unclear. Germline V gene lookup returns CDR1 MNHNS and CDR2 SASEGT. The V end was cut by 6 bases, the J end by 0 bases, with 8 bases between. The length of the CDR3 is 13 residues. The CDR3 DNA follows: TGTGCCAGCAGGAGGACGGTGAACACTGAAGCTTTCTTT. Translation: CASRRTVNTEAFF.

The chain employs TRBV20-1 and TRBJ2-5, with D tentatively TRBD2 (5 bases). Germline V gene sequence: CDR1 DFQATT, CDR2 SNEGSKA (reference sequence). V was pared by 3 bases and J by 2 bases, with 10 bases between. CDR3 length equals 13 residues. The CDR3: CSARKDLQETQYF. CDR3 nucleotides: TGCAGTGCTAGGAAGGACTTACAAGAGACCCAGTACTTC.

The chain couples TRBV10-3 to TRBJ2-1; D is uncertain. CDR1 and CDR2 (germline): ENHRY, SYGVKD. The CDR3 is made up of 18 amino acids. V was trimmed by 3 bases and J by 0 bases, leaving 18 bases between them. In DNA, the CDR3 is TGTGCCATCAGTGATAGGAGCCTTGGACGGAGCTCCTACAATGAGCAGTTCTTC. Translated: CAISDRSLGRSSYNEQFF.

About this clonotype itself: A much larger clonotype is one base distant, so this may be a read error. The chain recombines TRBV20-1 with TRBJ1-2; weak D call: TRBD1 (6 bases). V was trimmed by 5 bases and J by 0 bases, leaving 10 bases between them. This CDR3 spans 13 amino acids. CDR1 and CDR2 from the germline V gene are DFQATT and SNEGSKA (reference sequence). CDR3 DNA: TGCAGTGCTGAGAACAGGGCTAACTATGGCTACACCTTC. Amino acids: CSAENRANYGYTF.

Many counts were recorded for this clonotype. The rearrangement joins TRBV20-1 to TRBJ2-1, with 7 bases aligning to TRBD2. Germline V gene data show CDR1 as DFQATT and CDR2 as SNEGSKA (reference sequence). After removal of 0 bases from V and 5 bases from J, the junction contained 7 bases not matched to a gene. This CDR3 has 15 amino acids. CDR3 DNA sequence: TGCAGTGCTAGAGATCTTGGGGGGGGGGACAATGAGCAGTTCTTC. It translates to CSARDLGGGDNEQFF.

The CDR3 nucleotides are TGTGCCAGCAGCTTTTCGGGGTACGAGCAGTACTTC. It yields the protein CASSFSGYEQYF. The chain is built from TRBV7-2 and TRBJ2-7; D might be TRBD2 (5 bases). The CDR3 is made up of 12 amino acids. The germline CDR1 and CDR2 sequences are SGHTA and FQGNSA. V lost 3 bases and J 4 bases, leaving 7 bases between the germline ends.